This T cell receptor beta chain was captured by sequencing in a study of T cells in Graves' hyperthyroidism and ophthalmopathy. Study context: Before any treatment, at initial diagnosis, peripheral blood was collected.

This clonotype was picked up a small number of times. The antigen is unknown. Study-wide findings and caveats: Most thyroid clonotypes expanded above 0.001 appeared in blood too.

CDR3 length: 12 amino acids. With 5 bases removed from V and 10 bases from J, the gap between germline ends came to 15 bases. The germline gives CDR1 DFQATT, CDR2 SNEGSKA (reference sequence). The CDR3 regions of TCR beta were amplified from RNA transcripts. When the TCR CDR3 underwent first-round RT-PCR, the HTBI primer set was used. MiXCR, run by TCRdb on the multiplex PCR reads, gives a single entry per CDR3 protein. The data show over 350,000 distinct CDR3 sequences, about 14% seen once. The receptor comes from a man aged 45-60 years with Graves' ophthalmopathy. V and J are TRBV20-1 and TRBJ2-1; D gene ambiguous. The sample taken for sequencing was blood. CDR3 nucleotides: TGCAGTGCTCTCACGACGGCCGTCGAGCAGTTCTTC. This gives the protein CSALTTAVEQFF.